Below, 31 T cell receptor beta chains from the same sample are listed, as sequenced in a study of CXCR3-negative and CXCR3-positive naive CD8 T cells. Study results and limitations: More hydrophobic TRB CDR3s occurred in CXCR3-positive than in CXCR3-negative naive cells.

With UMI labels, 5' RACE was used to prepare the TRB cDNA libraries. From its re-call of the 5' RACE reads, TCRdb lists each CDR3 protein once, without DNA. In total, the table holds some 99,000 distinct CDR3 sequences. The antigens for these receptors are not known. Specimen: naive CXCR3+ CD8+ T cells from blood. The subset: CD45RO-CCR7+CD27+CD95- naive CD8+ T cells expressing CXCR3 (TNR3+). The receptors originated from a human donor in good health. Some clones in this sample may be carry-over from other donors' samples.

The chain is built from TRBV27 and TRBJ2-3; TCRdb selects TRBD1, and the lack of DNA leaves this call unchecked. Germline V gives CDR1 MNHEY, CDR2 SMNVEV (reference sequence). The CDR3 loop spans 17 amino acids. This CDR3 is CASSFDSHIPSTDTQYF.

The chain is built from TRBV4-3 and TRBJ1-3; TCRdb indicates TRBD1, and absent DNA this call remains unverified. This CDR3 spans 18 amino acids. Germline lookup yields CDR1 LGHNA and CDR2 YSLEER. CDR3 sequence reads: CASSPSSPGGSFGNTIYF.

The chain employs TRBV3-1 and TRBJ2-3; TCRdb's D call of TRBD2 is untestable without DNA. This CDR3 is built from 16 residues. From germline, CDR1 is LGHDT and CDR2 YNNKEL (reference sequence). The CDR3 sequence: CASSQGLAISTDTQYF.

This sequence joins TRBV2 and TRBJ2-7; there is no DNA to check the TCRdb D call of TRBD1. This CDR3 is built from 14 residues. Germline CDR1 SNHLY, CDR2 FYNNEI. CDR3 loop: CASSEVTGTGGEYF.

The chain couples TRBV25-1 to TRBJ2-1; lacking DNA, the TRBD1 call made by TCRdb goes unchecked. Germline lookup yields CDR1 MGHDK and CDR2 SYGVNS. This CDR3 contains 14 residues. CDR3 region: CASSEVGAVDEQFF. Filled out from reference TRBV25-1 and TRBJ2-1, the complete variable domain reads EADIYQTPRYLVIGTGKKITLECSQTMGHDKMYWYQQDPGMELHLIHYSYGVNSTEKGDLSSESTVSRIRTEHFPLTLESARPSHTSQYLCASSEVGAVDEQFFGPGTRLTVL.

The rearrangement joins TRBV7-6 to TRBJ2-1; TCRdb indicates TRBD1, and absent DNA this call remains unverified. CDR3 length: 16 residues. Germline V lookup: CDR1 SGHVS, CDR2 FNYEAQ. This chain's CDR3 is CASSLVGTGPYNEQFF. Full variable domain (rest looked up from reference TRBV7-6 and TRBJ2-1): GAGVSQSPRYKVTKRGQDVALRCDPISGHVSLYWYRQALGQGPEFLTYFNYEAQQDKSGLPNDRFSAERPEGSISTLTIQRTEQRDSAMYRCASSLVGTGPYNEQFFGPGTRLTVL.

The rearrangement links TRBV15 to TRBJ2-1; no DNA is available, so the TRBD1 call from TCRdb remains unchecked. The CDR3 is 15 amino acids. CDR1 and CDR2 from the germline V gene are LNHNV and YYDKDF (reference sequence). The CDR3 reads CATSRQGSSYNEQFF.

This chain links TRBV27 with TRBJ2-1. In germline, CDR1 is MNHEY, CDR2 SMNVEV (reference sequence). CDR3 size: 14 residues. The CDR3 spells CASSLFRSYNEQFF.

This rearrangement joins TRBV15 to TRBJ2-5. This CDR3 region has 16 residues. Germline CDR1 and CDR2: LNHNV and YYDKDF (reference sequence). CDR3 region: CATSRDLGYGEKTQYF.

CDR3 in amino acids: CASSSGVGLAVSSYNEQFF. This chain uses TRBV7-3 with TRBJ2-1; the TCRdb D gene call, TRBD2, has no DNA to confirm it. Germline V CDR1 and CDR2: SGHTA, FQGTGA. The CDR3 has 19 residues.

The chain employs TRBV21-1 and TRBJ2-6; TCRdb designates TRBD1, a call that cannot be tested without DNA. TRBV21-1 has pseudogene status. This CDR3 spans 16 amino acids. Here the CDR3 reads CASIPTGPNGANVLTF.

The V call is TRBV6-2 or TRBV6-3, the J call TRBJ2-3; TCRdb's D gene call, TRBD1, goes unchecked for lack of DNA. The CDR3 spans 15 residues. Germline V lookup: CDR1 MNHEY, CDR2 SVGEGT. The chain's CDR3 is CASSSGTSSTDTQYF.

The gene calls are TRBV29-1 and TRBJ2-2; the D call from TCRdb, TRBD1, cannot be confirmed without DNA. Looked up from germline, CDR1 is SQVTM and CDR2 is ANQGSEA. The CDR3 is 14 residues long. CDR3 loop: CSVDKGTGRGELFF.

The chain's CDR3 is CASSDNLDGEQYF. The chain carries TRBV19 and TRBJ2-7. This CDR3 spans 13 amino acids. Looked up from germline, CDR1 is LNHDA and CDR2 is SQIVND (reference sequence).

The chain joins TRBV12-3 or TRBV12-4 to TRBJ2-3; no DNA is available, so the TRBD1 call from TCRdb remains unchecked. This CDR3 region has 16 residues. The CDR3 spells CASTPVGGASTDTQYF.

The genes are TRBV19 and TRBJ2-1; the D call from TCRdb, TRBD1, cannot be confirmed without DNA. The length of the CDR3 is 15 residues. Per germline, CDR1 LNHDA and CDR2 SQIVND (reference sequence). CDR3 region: CASTAAGHPYNEQFF.

Here the CDR3 reads CSVDIPGFQETQYF. The V call is TRBV29-1, the J call TRBJ2-5. Germline V gives CDR1 SQVTM, CDR2 ANQGSEA. CDR3 size: 14 residues. Full variable domain (outside the CDR3, taken from reference TRBV29-1 and TRBJ2-5): SAVISQKPSRDICQRGTSLTIQCQVDSQVTMMFWYRQQPGQSLTLIATANQGSEATYESGFVIDKFPISRPNLTFSTLTVSNMSPEDSSIYLCSVDIPGFQETQYFGPGTRLLVL.

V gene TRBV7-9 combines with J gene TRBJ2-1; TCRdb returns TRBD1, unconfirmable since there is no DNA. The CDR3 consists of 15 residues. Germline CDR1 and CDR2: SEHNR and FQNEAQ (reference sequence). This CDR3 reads CATLPLAGAHNEQFF.

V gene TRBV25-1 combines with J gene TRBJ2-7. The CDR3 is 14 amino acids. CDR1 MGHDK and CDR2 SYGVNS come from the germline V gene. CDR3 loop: CASRGPNSFYEQYF.

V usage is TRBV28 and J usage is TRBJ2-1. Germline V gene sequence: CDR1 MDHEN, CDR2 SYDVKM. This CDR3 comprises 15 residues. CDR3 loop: CASTPTAGFYNEQFF.

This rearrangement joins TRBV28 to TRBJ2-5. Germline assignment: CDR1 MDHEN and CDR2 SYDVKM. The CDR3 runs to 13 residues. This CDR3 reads CASSLGYQETQYF.

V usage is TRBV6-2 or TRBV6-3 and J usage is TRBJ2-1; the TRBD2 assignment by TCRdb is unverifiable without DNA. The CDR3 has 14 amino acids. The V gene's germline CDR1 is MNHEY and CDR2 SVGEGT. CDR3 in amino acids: CASSYSREGNEQFF.

The CDR3 reads CASSQSSGMQETQYF. The chain is built from TRBV5-1 and TRBJ2-5; TCRdb reports TRBD2, a call that lacks DNA to check it against. CDR1 is SGHRS and CDR2 is YFSETQ in the germline V gene. The CDR3 has 15 amino acids.

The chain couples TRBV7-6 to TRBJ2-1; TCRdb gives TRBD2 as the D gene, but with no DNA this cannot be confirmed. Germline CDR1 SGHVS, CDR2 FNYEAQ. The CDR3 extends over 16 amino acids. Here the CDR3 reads CASSLDETSGTFEQFF.

The CDR3 sequence is CSARDVEGGGAADTQYF. This sequence joins TRBV20-1 and TRBJ2-3; no DNA is available, so the TRBD2 call from TCRdb remains unchecked. This CDR3 has 17 amino acids. The germline V gene has CDR1 DFQATT and CDR2 SNEGSKA (reference sequence).

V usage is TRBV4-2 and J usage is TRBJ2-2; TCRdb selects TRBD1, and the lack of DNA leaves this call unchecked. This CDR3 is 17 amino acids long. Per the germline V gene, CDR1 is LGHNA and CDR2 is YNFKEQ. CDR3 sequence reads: CASSQVGQPANTGELFF.

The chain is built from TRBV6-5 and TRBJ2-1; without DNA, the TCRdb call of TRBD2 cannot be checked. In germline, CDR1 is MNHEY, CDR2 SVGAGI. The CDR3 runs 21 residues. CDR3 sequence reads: CASSYPSRVLAGGPPYNEQFF.

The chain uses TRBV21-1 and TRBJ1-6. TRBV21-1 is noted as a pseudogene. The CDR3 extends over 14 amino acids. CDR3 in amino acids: CASSKAGQDSPLHF.

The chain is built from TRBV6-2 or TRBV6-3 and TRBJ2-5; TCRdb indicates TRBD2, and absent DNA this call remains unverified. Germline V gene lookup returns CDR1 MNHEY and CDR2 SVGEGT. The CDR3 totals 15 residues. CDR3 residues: CASSYTPTSPATQYF.

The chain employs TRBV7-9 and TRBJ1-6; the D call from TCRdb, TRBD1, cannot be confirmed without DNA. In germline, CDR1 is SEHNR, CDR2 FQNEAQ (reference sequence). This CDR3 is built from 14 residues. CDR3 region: CASSPLTGLPPLDF.

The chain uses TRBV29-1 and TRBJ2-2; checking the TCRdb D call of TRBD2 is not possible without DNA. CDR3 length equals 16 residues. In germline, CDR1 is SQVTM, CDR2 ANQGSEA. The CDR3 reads CSVEEEGGGAAGELFF.